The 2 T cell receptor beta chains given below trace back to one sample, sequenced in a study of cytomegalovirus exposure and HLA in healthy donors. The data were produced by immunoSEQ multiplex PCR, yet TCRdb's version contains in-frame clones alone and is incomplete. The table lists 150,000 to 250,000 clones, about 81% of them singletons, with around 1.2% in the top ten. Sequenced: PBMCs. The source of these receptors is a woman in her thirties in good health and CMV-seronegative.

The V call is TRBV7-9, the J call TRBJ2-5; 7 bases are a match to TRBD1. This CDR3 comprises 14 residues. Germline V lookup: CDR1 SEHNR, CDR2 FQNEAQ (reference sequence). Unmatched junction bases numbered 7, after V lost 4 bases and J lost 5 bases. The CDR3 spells CASSSRQGLETQYF. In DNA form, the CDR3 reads TGTGCCAGCAGCTCCCGACAGGGTTTGGAGACCCAGTACTTC.

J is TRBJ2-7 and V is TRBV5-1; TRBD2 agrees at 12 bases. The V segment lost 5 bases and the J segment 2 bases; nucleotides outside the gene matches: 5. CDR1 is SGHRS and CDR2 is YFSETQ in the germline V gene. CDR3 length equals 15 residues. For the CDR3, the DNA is TGCGCCAGCAGTCCCGGACTAGCGGGACCCTACGAGCAGTACTTC. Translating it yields CASSPGLAGPYEQYF. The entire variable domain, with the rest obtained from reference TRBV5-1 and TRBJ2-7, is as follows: KAGVTQTPRYLIKTRGQQVTLSCSPISGHRSVSWYQQTPGQGLQFLFEYFSETQRNKGNFPGRFSGRQFSNSRSEMNVSTLELGDSALYLCASSPGLAGPYEQYFGPGTRLTVT.